Below are 17 T cell receptor beta chains sequenced from a single sample in a study of response to subunit inactivated influenza vaccine. TCRdb recomputed calls from the RT-PCR reads with MiXCR, one row per CDR3 protein. The table has some 850,000 distinct CDR3 sequences, about a fifth seen once. Here the sequenced sample was PBMCs from blood, taken roughly 5 days after vaccination. These receptors came from a man aged 45-65 years who received an inactivated influenza vaccine.

V and J are TRBV12-3 or TRBV12-4 and TRBJ2-7, with D possibly matching TRBD1 (5 bases). The CDR3 consists of 14 residues. V was cut by 6 bases and J by 5 bases, with 17 bases left in between. The CDR3 sequence: CASSSYDSLNEQYF. For the CDR3, the DNA is TGTGCCAGCAGCTCCTACGACAGTCTCAACGAGCAGTACTTC.

In its sample, this clonotype was seen a few times. The rearrangement uses TRBV12-3 or TRBV12-4 and TRBJ2-2, with D uncertain. V lost 7 bases and J 4 bases, leaving 7 bases between the germline ends. The CDR3 totals 12 residues. The CDR3 nucleotides are TGTGCCAGCAAAAGATCCACCGGGGAGCTGTTTTTT. Protein sequence: CASKRSTGELFF.

The table lists this clonotype with a few counts. The gene calls are TRBV20-1 and TRBJ1-2, with D unclear. The CDR3 loop spans 12 amino acids. Looked up from germline, CDR1 is DFQATT and CDR2 is SNEGSKA (reference sequence). V lost 6 bases, J lost 3 bases, and 11 bases lay in between. The CDR3 DNA sequence: TGCAGTGCCGGGTTAGGAGACTATGGCTACACCTTC. The encoded protein is CSAGLGDYGYTF.

This clonotype was seen repeatedly, ten times or more. V usage is TRBV7-2 and J usage is TRBJ2-5; 10 nucleotides agree with TRBD2. V was pared by 3 bases and J by 2 bases, with 3 bases of the junction left unmatched. Germline V gene lookup returns CDR1 SGHTA and CDR2 FQGNSA. This CDR3 has 15 amino acids. The CDR3 region is CASSLGLAFQETQYF. The CDR3 coding sequence is TGTGCCAGCAGCTTGGGACTAGCGTTTCAAGAGACCCAGTACTTC.

The table lists this clonotype with a few counts. The chain carries TRBV20-1 and TRBJ2-3, with a weak D call TRBD2 (6 bases). The CDR3 totals 15 residues. The V gene lost 5 bases and the J gene lost 0 bases, with 15 bases spanning the gap. Germline loops: CDR1 DFQATT, CDR2 SNEGSKA (reference sequence). CDR3 sequence (DNA): TGCAGTGCTCCTCCCGGCGGGACTAGCACAGATACGCAGTATTTT. Protein: CSAPPGGTSTDTQYF.

The gene calls are TRBV15 and TRBJ2-1, with 10 bases fitting TRBD2. J lost 3 bases, V lost 6 bases, and 5 bases had no gene match. CDR3 length: 15 amino acids. Germline CDR1 LNHNV, CDR2 YYDKDF (reference sequence). DNA for the CDR3: TGTGCCACCAGTCGCCAGCGGGGGGGCTACAATGAGCAGTTCTTC. Translation: CATSRQRGGYNEQFF.

This chain connects TRBV9 to TRBJ2-1, with a weak D call TRBD2 (5 bases). This CDR3 comprises 15 residues. In germline, CDR1 is SGDLS, CDR2 YYNGEE. V was pared by 4 bases and J by 7 bases, with 18 bases between. The CDR3 DNA sequence: TGTGCCAGCAGCCAAAGCGGCCCCCGGAGGAATGAGCAGTTCTTC. Protein: CASSQSGPRRNEQFF.

Of note for this clonotype: Compared with germline, one end of the junction differs, possibly owing to a read error. The chain employs TRBV7-9 and TRBJ2-3; D possibly corresponds to TRBD2 (6 bases). The CDR3 extends over 14 amino acids. CDR1 is SEHNR and CDR2 is FQNEAQ in the germline V gene (reference sequence). Here the CDR3 DNA reads TGTGCCATAGGAGGGAAGATTAGCACAGAAACGCAGTATTTT. Translated, it gives CAIGGKISTETQYF.

This clonotype came up a few times. The genes are TRBV20-1 and TRBJ2-2, with D maybe TRBD1 (6 bases). The CDR3 runs 15 residues. Germline values: CDR1 DFQATT, CDR2 SNEGSKA (reference sequence). V was pared by 1 base and J by 7 bases, with 16 bases between. As DNA, the CDR3 is TGCAGTGCTAGAGCCCTACAGGGTACTATCGGGGAGCTGTTTTTT. Translated: CSARALQGTIGELFF.

This chain links TRBV6-1 with TRBJ2-1; D not certain. CDR1 and CDR2 from the germline V gene are MNHNS and SASEGT. Deletions cut 4 bases from V and 2 bases from J, with 15 bases between. The CDR3 runs to 16 residues. The CDR3 sequence is CASSGRGSSTYNEQFF. CDR3 in DNA: TGTGCCAGCAGTGGTCGCGGTAGTTCCACCTACAATGAGCAGTTCTTC.

This clonotype was observed at least ten times. The chain links TRBV9 to TRBJ2-1; TRBD2 matches at 11 bases. Losses at the gene ends were 3 bases for V and 4 bases for J; bases not matched to a gene: 3. Per germline, CDR1 SGDLS and CDR2 YYNGEE. CDR3 size: 15 residues. The CDR3 is CASSGGTSGYNEQFF. The CDR3 DNA is TGTGCCAGCAGCGGCGGGACTAGCGGTTACAATGAGCAGTTCTTC.

This clonotype has just a few counts. The chain has TRBV30 and TRBJ1-1, with no clear D. Looked up from germline, CDR1 is GTSNPN and CDR2 is SVGIG (reference sequence). The length of the CDR3 is 11 residues. V was cut by 4 bases and J by 4 bases, with 7 bases left in between. The CDR3 is CAWTAATEAFF. The CDR3 DNA reads as TGTGCCTGGACAGCTGCCACTGAAGCTTTCTTT.

The chain has TRBV7-9 and TRBJ2-5; 8 bases line up with TRBD1. This CDR3 is built from 16 residues. V lost 1 base, J lost 5 bases, and 9 bases stayed unmatched. CDR1 is SEHNR, CDR2 FQNEAQ, per germline (reference sequence). The CDR3 DNA is TGTGCCAGCAGCTTAGAACAGGGGGGAATTTGGGAGACCCAGTACTTC. Translated: CASSLEQGGIWETQYF.

A few counts support this clonotype. V is TRBV11-1 and J is TRBJ2-7; D ambiguous. The CDR3 is made up of 18 amino acids. Germline assignment: CDR1 SGHAT and CDR2 FQDESV (reference sequence). The V gene lost 5 bases and the J gene lost 1 base, with 24 bases spanning the gap. CDR3 DNA sequence: TGTGCCAGCAGCGCGAGCTTTACCGGGCCAAAGCTATCCTACGAGCAGTACTTC. Its protein is CASSASFTGPKLSYEQYF.

This clonotype was seen a single time. A much bigger clone sits one base away, suggesting this may be a read error. V usage is TRBV4-3 and J usage is TRBJ2-1; 9 bases are shared with TRBD2. Germline CDR1 and CDR2: LGHNA and YSLEER. This CDR3 has 16 amino acids. CDR3 DNA sequence: TGCGCCAGCAGCCTGGCTAGCGGGGAATACTACAAGGAGCAGTTCTTC. Translation: CASSLASGEYYKEQFF.

This clonotype came up a few times. V is TRBV12-3 or TRBV12-4 and J is TRBJ2-3, with a tentative D call TRBD2 (5 bases). The length of the CDR3 is 11 residues. With 3 bases removed from V and 11 bases from J, the gap between germline ends came to 9 bases. CDR3: CASSFPGKQYF. The CDR3 bases are TGTGCCAGCAGTTTTCCGGGAAAGCAGTATTTT.

This clonotype has just a few counts. This sequence joins TRBV6-2 or TRBV6-3 and TRBJ1-4; 9 bases line up with TRBD1. Trimming took 2 bases from V and 0 from J; bases not matched to a gene: 10. CDR1 is MNHEY, CDR2 SVGEGT, per germline. The CDR3 length is 19 residues. The DNA for the CDR3 is TGTGCCAGCAGTTACCTGGGACAGGGAAGACGAGCAACTAATGAAAAACTGTTTTTT. It is translated as CASSYLGQGRRATNEKLFF.